This T cell receptor (beta chain) appears in the sequencing data of a study of CD8 T cells in Susac syndrome. Reverse transcription of roughly 0.5 to 1 ug RNA was carried out with random hexamers. Multiplex immunoSEQ PCR targeted 54 Vbeta and 13 Jbeta TCR beta segments. TCRdb itself ran the immunoSEQ multiplex PCR reads through MiXCR, one entry per CDR3 protein. This sample has 120,000 to 150,000 distinct CDR3 sequences, with 94% found just once. Points on this clonotype: Because the CDR3 is missing its conserved closing phenylalanine or tryptophan, this is likely a read error.

CD8+ and CD4+ T cells from blood underwent TCR beta sequencing. The TEMRA cells underwent FACS enrichment, while the CD8+ and CD4+ T cells underwent negative isolation. The receptor was derived from a human donor in good health. Specimen: CD4+ T cells from PBMCs.

In DNA form, the CDR3 reads TGCAGCGTCCAGACAGGGCTGAACACTGAAGCTTTCTCT. This codes for CSVQTGLNTEAFS. The J gene is TRBJ1-1, the V gene TRBV29-1, with TRBD1 identical over 7 bases. This CDR3 has 13 residues. Germline V gene data show CDR1 as SQVTM and CDR2 as ANQGSEA. V shed 6 bases and J 0 bases; nucleotides not matched to a gene: 4.